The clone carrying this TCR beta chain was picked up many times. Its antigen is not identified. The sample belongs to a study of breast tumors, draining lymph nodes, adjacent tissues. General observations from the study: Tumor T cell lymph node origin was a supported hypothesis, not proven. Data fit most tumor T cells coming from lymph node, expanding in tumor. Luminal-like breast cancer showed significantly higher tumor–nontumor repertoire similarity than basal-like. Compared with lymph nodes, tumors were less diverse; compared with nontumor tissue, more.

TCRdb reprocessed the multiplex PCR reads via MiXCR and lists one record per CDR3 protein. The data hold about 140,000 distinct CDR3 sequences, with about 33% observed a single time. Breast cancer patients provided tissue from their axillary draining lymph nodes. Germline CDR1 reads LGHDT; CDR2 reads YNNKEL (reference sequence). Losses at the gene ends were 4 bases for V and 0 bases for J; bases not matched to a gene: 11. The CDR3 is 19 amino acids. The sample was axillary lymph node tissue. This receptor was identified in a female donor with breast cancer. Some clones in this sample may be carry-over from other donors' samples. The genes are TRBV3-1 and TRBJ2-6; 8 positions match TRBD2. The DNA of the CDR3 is TGTGCCAGCAGCCGTCACACTAGCGGACTGGTCTCTGGGGCCAACGTCCTGACTTTC. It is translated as CASSRHTSGLVSGANVLTF.